This T cell receptor beta chain was obtained from a study of T-cell reconstitution after alpha-beta-depleted transplantation in children. The CDR3 runs 14 residues. Germline values: CDR1 SGHTA, CDR2 FQGNSA. The V and J ends lost 4 bases and 1 base respectively, with 10 bases between them. The TCRbeta library was prepared with unique molecular identifiers. Each CDR3 protein is one row after TCRdb ran MiXCR on the PCR reads. Of about 500,000 distinct CDR3 sequences detected, over 25% appear once; the ten largest clones hold 2.4%. The table lists this clonotype with a few counts. The chain joins TRBV7-2 to TRBJ2-5; D is possibly TRBD1 (6 bases). This sequence originates from a human donor who donated a stem cell graft to a child with aplastic anemia. Specimen: PBMCs from the stem cell graft donor, collected from the stem cell graft. The CDR3 loop reads CASSSNRVQETQYF. The CDR3 coding sequence is TGTGCCAGCAGCTCCAACAGGGTCCAAGAGACCCAGTACTTC.